This T cell receptor (beta chain) derives from a study of long-term antiretroviral therapy in people with HIV. Study context: There is a gap of about a decade between the earliest samples and the later 2015 immediate-ART recommendation.

Study findings and constraints: Sampling of blood ran from the mid-2000s to the late 2010s, and older ART regimens were possibly in use.

The authors ran the immunoSEQ assay, v3.0, at survey level. The protocol was immunoSEQ multiplex PCR, while the TCRdb copy is restricted to in-frame clones and leaves out a portion. The sample lists about 40,000 clones; more than 80% were seen once. Note on this clone: As yet, its antigen is unknown.

Sequencing was performed on unsorted PBMCs, taken 3.1 years after starting antiretroviral therapy. The source of this sequence is a woman between 50 and 59 years old with HIV.

Here the CDR3 reads CASDTQGQGYEQYF. CDR3 nucleotide sequence: TGTGCTAGTGACACTCAAGGACAGGGCTACGAGCAGTACTTC. V and J are TRBV12-5 and TRBJ2-7; TRBD1 matches at 8 bases. Germline assignment: CDR1 LGHNT and CDR2 FRNRAP. The CDR3 length is 14 residues. Trimming removed 7 bases from V and 3 bases from J; junction bases left unmatched: 8. The full variable domain, with the rest looked up from reference TRBV12-5 and TRBJ2-7, is DARVTQTPRHKVTEMGQEVTMRCQPILGHNTVFWYRQTMMQGLELLAYFRNRAPLDDSGMPKDRFSAEMPDATLATLKIQPSEPRDSAVYFCASDTQGQGYEQYFGPGTRLTVT.